The 20 T cell receptor beta chains below all came from one sample that was sequenced in a study of blood T cell repertoires in COVID-19. Clones were sequenced by immunoSEQ multiplex PCR, and TCRdb holds only the in-frame ones, with some missing. The sample carries 250,000 or so clones, around nine tenths recorded once. Sequencing input: peripheral blood. The receptors shown here come from a man aged 35 to 55 with active or convalescent COVID-19.

The chain links TRBV10-1 to TRBJ1-6; a weak D match, TRBD1 (5 bases). Deletions cut 2 bases from V and 7 bases from J, with 9 bases between. The CDR3 loop spans 14 amino acids. Germline V lookup: CDR1 WNHNN, CDR2 SYGVQD (reference sequence). This chain's CDR3 is CASSEKGPNSPLHF. The CDR3 DNA sequence: TGCGCCAGCAGTGAGAAGGGGCCGAATTCACCCCTCCACTTT.

This clone was counted a few times. The CDR3 is CAIRTGRNEQFF. Written as DNA, the CDR3 is TGTGCCATAAGGACAGGGCGAAATGAGCAGTTCTTC. This chain connects TRBV10-3 to TRBJ2-1; TRBD1 matches at 8 bases. CDR3 length equals 12 residues. Germline V gene lookup returns CDR1 ENHRY and CDR2 SYGVKD. Trimming took 9 bases from V and 7 from J; bases not matched to a gene: 5.

The chain employs TRBV29-1 and TRBJ1-5; D gene uncertain. V dropped 4 bases and J dropped 1 base, with 5 bases sitting between them. CDR1 is SQVTM and CDR2 is ANQGSEA in the germline V gene. The CDR3 length is 12 residues. The CDR3 nucleotides read TGCAGCGTTGGAGTGAGCAATCAGCCCCAGCATTTT. It encodes CSVGVSNQPQHF. The whole variable domain, filled in from reference TRBV29-1 and TRBJ1-5, reads SAVISQKPSRDICQRGTSLTIQCQVDSQVTMMFWYRQQPGQSLTLIATANQGSEATYESGFVIDKFPISRPNLTFSTLTVSNMSPEDSSIYLCSVGVSNQPQHFGDGTRLSIL.

The chain is built from TRBV28 and TRBJ2-7; 9 nucleotides align to TRBD2. V lost 3 bases, J lost 9 bases, and 12 bases stayed unmatched. The CDR3 length is 15 residues. The germline gives CDR1 MDHEN, CDR2 SYDVKM. CDR3 region: CASSLVVAGDLGQYF. The CDR3 DNA is TGTGCCAGCAGTTTGGTTGTAGCGGGAGATCTTGGGCAGTACTTC.

This chain joins TRBV9 and TRBJ2-1, with D possibly matching TRBD1 (6 bases). Trimming cost V 6 bases and J 8 bases, with 12 bases left between them. Germline assignment: CDR1 SGDLS and CDR2 YYNGEE. This CDR3 is built from 12 residues. The chain's CDR3 is CASTPSGDEQFF. The DNA of the CDR3 is TGTGCCAGCACTCCATCAGGGGATGAGCAGTTCTTC.

The chain is built from TRBV11-2 and TRBJ2-7, with D uncertain. CDR1 is SGHAT and CDR2 is FQNNGV in the germline V gene. V was pared by 4 bases and J by 2 bases, with 9 bases between. CDR3 length: 13 residues. This chain's CDR3 is CASSSNPAYEQYF. CDR3 in DNA: TGTGCCAGCAGCTCCAATCCGGCCTACGAGCAGTACTTC. Drawing the rest from reference TRBV11-2 and TRBJ2-7, the complete variable domain is EAGVAQSPRYKIIEKRQSVAFWCNPISGHATLYWYQQILGQGPKLLIQFQNNGVVDDSQLPKDRFSAERLKGVDSTLKIQPAKLEDSAVYLCASSSNPAYEQYFGPGTRLTVT.

CDR3 in DNA: TGTGCCACCAGCAGAGATCACCCAGTCAGAACCGGGGAGCTGTTTTTT. It codes for CATSRDHPVRTGELFF. This chain uses TRBV15 with TRBJ2-2; D gene ambiguous. The V and J ends lost 0 bases and 5 bases respectively, with 13 bases between them. The CDR3 is 16 amino acids. Germline CDR1 LNHNV, CDR2 YYDKDF (reference sequence).

CDR3 in amino acids: CASSSGTSGGTQYF. In nucleotides, the CDR3 is TGTGCCAGCAGCTCCGGGACTAGCGGGGGTACGCAGTATTTT. The chain links TRBV7-3 to TRBJ2-3; 14 bases agree with TRBD2. This CDR3 spans 14 amino acids. The V and J ends lost 4 bases and 8 bases, in that order; junction bases with no gene match: 2. In germline, CDR1 is SGHTA, CDR2 FQGTGA. Drawing the rest from reference TRBV7-3 and TRBJ2-3, the complete variable domain is GAGVSQTPSNKVTEKGKYVELRCDPISGHTALYWYRQSLGQGPEFLIYFQGTGAADDSGLPNDRFFAVRPEGSVSTLKIQRTERGDSAVYLCASSSGTSGGTQYFGPGTRLTVL.

The gene calls are TRBV9 and TRBJ1-4, with unresolved D. Germline assignment: CDR1 SGDLS and CDR2 YYNGEE. The V end lost 3 bases, the J end lost 0 bases, and 9 bases lay between the germline ends. CDR3 size: 15 residues. The CDR3 DNA sequence: TGTGCCAGCAGCGCAACGGGGTCAACTAATGAAAAACTGTTTTTT. It codes for CASSATGSTNEKLFF.

V and J are TRBV29-1 and TRBJ2-3; 7 bases fit TRBD2. CDR1 is SQVTM, CDR2 ANQGSEA, per germline. Germline trimming cut 3 bases from V and 2 bases from J; bases unmatched to any gene: 8. This CDR3 spans 15 amino acids. The CDR3 DNA reads as TGCAGCGTTGAGCTGGTGCGGGGGACCACAGATACGCAGTATTTT. Its translation is CSVELVRGTTDTQYF.

J is TRBJ1-1 and V is TRBV5-1; D perhaps matches TRBD1 (5 bases). The V end lost 1 base, the J end lost 3 bases, and 10 bases lay between the germline ends. Per the germline V gene, CDR1 is SGHRS and CDR2 is YFSETQ. CDR3 length equals 14 residues. The CDR3 DNA reads TGCGCCAGCAGCTTGAAGGGGCAGGACACTGAAGCTTTCTTT. It yields the protein CASSLKGQDTEAFF.

V usage is TRBV4-2 and J usage is TRBJ2-3, with 7 bases identical to TRBD2. Per the germline V gene, CDR1 is LGHNA and CDR2 is YNFKEQ. The CDR3 is 19 amino acids. Trimming removed 0 bases from V and 4 bases from J; junction bases left unmatched: 16. DNA of the CDR3: TGTGCCAGCAGCCAAGAGGCGACTGGGGACTACCGACCCGCAGATACGCAGTATTTT. It is translated as CASSQEATGDYRPADTQYF.

This clone was counted a few times. The rearrangement joins TRBV11-1 to TRBJ2-7; 12 positions agree with TRBD2. Per the germline V gene, CDR1 is SGHAT and CDR2 is FQDESV (reference sequence). The CDR3 length is 17 residues. The V gene end was trimmed by 0 bases and the J gene end by 6 bases; junction bases not matched to a gene: 9. The DNA of the CDR3 is TGTGCCAGCAGCTTAGCACGACTAGCGGGAGCTTCCCTCGAGCAGTACTTC. Translation: CASSLARLAGASLEQYF.

The CDR3: CASSGNRAGTGELFF. The CDR3 DNA follows: TGTGCCAGCAGTGGCAACAGGGCAGGCACCGGGGAGCTGTTTTTT. This rearrangement joins TRBV27 to TRBJ2-2; D might be TRBD1 (6 bases). Germline CDR1 is MNHEY and CDR2 is SMNVEV (reference sequence). The CDR3 covers 15 residues. With 5 bases removed from V and 4 bases from J, the gap between germline ends came to 14 bases.

The genes are TRBV28 and TRBJ2-1; D possibly corresponds to TRBD2 (5 bases). Germline-derived CDR1 and CDR2 are MDHEN and SYDVKM. V was pared by 7 bases and J by 0 bases, with 7 bases between. There are 13 residues in the CDR3. DNA for the CDR3: TGTGCCAGCACCAGCGGCTCCTACAATGAGCAGTTCTTC. Encoded protein: CASTSGSYNEQFF.

This sequence joins TRBV6-5 and TRBJ2-5; 13 bases fit TRBD2. This CDR3 spans 15 amino acids. CDR1 and CDR2 (germline): MNHEY, SVGAGI. V trimming: 7 bases; J trimming: 4 bases; junction bases outside the gene matches: 6. Here the CDR3 DNA reads TGTGCCAGCACTAGACTAGCGGGGGGATCAGAGACCCAGTACTTC. It encodes CASTRLAGGSETQYF.

The CDR3 protein is CATSAGTGKGYTF. The DNA of the CDR3 is TGTGCCACCAGTGCCGGGACAGGGAAGGGCTACACCTTC. The chain couples TRBV24-1 to TRBJ1-2, with 9 nucleotides matching TRBD1. Germline CDR1 reads KGHDR; CDR2 reads SFDVKD. The CDR3 is 13 amino acids. Losses at the gene ends were 5 bases for V and 8 bases for J; bases not matched to a gene: 5.

This clone appeared a single time. CDR3 sequence reads: CASSPDFDNEQFF. In DNA, the CDR3 is TGCGCCAGCAGCCCGGACTTCGACAATGAGCAGTTCTTC. The V gene is TRBV5-1, the J gene TRBJ2-1; perhaps TRBD2 as D (5 bases). The V end was cut by 4 bases, the J end by 5 bases, with 10 bases between. Looked up from germline, CDR1 is SGHRS and CDR2 is YFSETQ. This CDR3 comprises 13 residues.

The chain joins TRBV29-1 to TRBJ2-1, with 14 positions matching TRBD2. CDR3 length: 13 amino acids. V was clipped by 4 bases and J by 9 bases; unmatched bases: 2. Germline lookup yields CDR1 SQVTM and CDR2 ANQGSEA. In DNA form, the CDR3 reads TGCAGCGTTGGCGGACTAGCGGGAGGTGAGCAGTTCTTC. It encodes CSVGGLAGGEQFF.

Only one count was recorded for this clone. The rearrangement joins TRBV10-3 to TRBJ2-5; TRBD1 is a possible D gene (5 bases). V shed 3 bases and J shed 0 bases, with 11 bases lying between them. Germline V gene sequence: CDR1 ENHRY, CDR2 SYGVKD. This CDR3 has 15 residues. CDR3 sequence (DNA): TGTGCCATCAGTGACGACAGCAAAAACCAAGAGACCCAGTACTTC. Translation gives CAISDDSKNQETQYF.